This TCR beta chain was sequenced for a study of cytomegalovirus exposure and HLA in healthy donors. The CDR3 extends over 14 amino acids. Per the germline V gene, CDR1 is SEHNR and CDR2 is FQNEAQ (reference sequence). Use of 60 Vbeta and 13 Jbeta primers characterized the PCR. Here immunoSEQ multiplex PCR was the method, and the copy in TCRdb shows in-frame clones only, minus some. The table lists roughly 100,000 clones, about 16% of them singletons. As regards this clone: One end of the junction varies from germline; a read error may be responsible.

The sequencing sample was made of PBMCs. This TCR was recovered from a female donor in good health and CMV-seronegative. The V call is TRBV7-9, the J call TRBJ2-7; 9 positions agree with TRBD2. This CDR3 reads CASSPLAGFYEQSF. The CDR3 region has the DNA TGTGCCAGCAGCCCCCTAGCGGGGTTCTACGAGCAGTCCTTC.